This TCR beta chain is drawn from a study of T cell clonotyping in hematopoietic cell transplantation. Broader study findings: CD4 and CD8 repertoire contributions could not be separated without sorting.

Assay: immunoSEQ multiplex PCR; the TCRdb copy retains only in-frame clones and omits some. In the table there are approximately 9,300 clones, roughly 84% of which are singletons. This CDR3 comprises 15 residues. V lost 6 bases and J lost 3; bases outside the gene matches: 7. Germline CDR1 and CDR2: LGHNA and YSLEER. Concerning this clone: Its antigen is as yet unknown.

Time point defined: recipient sample about 28 days before transplant, after cytoreduction. This clonotype was sampled from a woman aged 45-65 years with chronic myeloid leukemia. Some clones in this sample may be carry-over from other donors' samples. The chain is built from TRBV4-3 and TRBJ2-7; 11 bases fit TRBD2. The material sequenced was peripheral blood mononuclear cells, taken before stem cell transplant. Written as DNA, the CDR3 is TGCGCCAGCAGTCAGACTAGCGGGGCTGACTACGAGCAGTACTTC. Encoded protein: CASSQTSGADYEQYF.